Shown below are 8 T cell receptor beta chains from a single sample sequenced in a study of Tregs in tolerant kidney transplant recipients. The method was immunoSEQ multiplex PCR; TCRdb's version includes in-frame clones alone and lacks a portion of them. The listing records 20,000 to 30,000 clones. Related graft donors supplied nonmyeloablative bone marrow transplants, and mixed chimerism was transient. The sample in question was CD4+ T cells from blood (PBMCs), obtained 6 months after the transplant. These receptors originate from a human patient who received a combined kidney and bone marrow transplant. T cells may partly derive from the graft donor.

Comment on this clone: The read comes to an end 3 residues before the CDR3 does, leaving the germline J gene to fill in the end. The gene calls are TRBV19 and TRBJ1-1; 8 nucleotides agree with TRBD1. The ends lost 6 bases at V and 5 bases at J; junction bases unmatched: 8. The CDR3 spans 14 residues. The germline CDR1 and CDR2 sequences are LNHDA and SQIVND (reference sequence). The CDR3 DNA, read in part, is TGTGCCAGTAGCCACAGGGGGGCGGGGACTGAA. It yields the protein CASSHRGAGTE. In full, the CDR3 is CASSHRGAGTEAFF.

On this clone itself: The CDR3 end lies 3 residues beyond the end of the read and is filled in from the germline J gene. V is TRBV5-1 and J is TRBJ1-1; TRBD1 is a possible D gene (5 bases). CDR3 length: 15 amino acids. V shed 0 bases and J shed 5 bases, with 14 bases lying between them. The germline V gene encodes CDR1 SGHRS and CDR2 YFSETQ. CDR3 sequence: CASSLGAGDVTEAFF. CDR3 DNA, as far as it was read: TGCGCCAGCAGCTTGGGAGCGGGGGACGTGACTGAA.

On this clone itself: The sequence runs out 3 residues before the end of the CDR3; the remainder is reconstructed from the germline J gene. The rearrangement joins TRBV10-3 to TRBJ2-3; 8 bases map to TRBD1. This CDR3 region has 21 residues. After removal of 5 bases from V and 2 bases from J, the junction contained 24 bases not matched to a gene. Germline CDR1 and CDR2: ENHRY and SYGVKD. CDR3 bases read: TGTGCCATCAGTCCAAAGGGTTCGGACAGGGCAGAAGCACCCAACACAGATACG. As protein: CAISPKGSDRAEAPNTDT. The complete CDR3 protein is CAISPKGSDRAEAPNTDTQYF.

As for this clone: The read ends 3 residues before the CDR3 terminus; that terminus is restored from the germline J gene. The V call is TRBV12-3 or TRBV12-4, the J call TRBJ1-2, with 8 bases aligning to TRBD1. The junction had 9 bases not matched to a gene; V was cut back by 6 bases and J by 6 bases. The CDR3 is made up of 14 amino acids. The CDR3 spells CASRPDRVKHGYTF. The covered CDR3 bases are TGTGCCAGCAGACCGGACAGGGTTAAGCATGGC.

To note about this clone: The sequenced fragment ends 3 residues before the CDR3 boundary, so the rest is inferred from the germline J gene. The chain employs TRBV5-4 and TRBJ2-3; 13 positions match TRBD2. The junction had 5 bases not matched to a gene; V was cut back by 6 bases and J by 1 base. This CDR3 contains 16 residues. Germline V gives CDR1 SGHNT, CDR2 YYREEE (reference sequence). The CDR3: CASKLAGGHRTDTQYF. CDR3 bases read: TGTGCCAGCAAACTAGCGGGGGGGCATCGCACAGATACG.

Points on this clone: The observed sequence ends 3 residues before the CDR3 terminus, with the missing tail filled in from the germline J gene. The chain couples TRBV6-2 or TRBV6-3 to TRBJ1-2; D gene ambiguous. The V end lost 5 bases, the J end lost 4 bases, and 11 bases lay between the germline ends. This CDR3 comprises 13 residues. Germline V gene data show CDR1 as MNHEY and CDR2 as SVGEGT. CDR3 amino acids: CASSLTESYGYTF. The sequenced CDR3 bases are TGTGCCAGCAGTCTTACAGAATCCTATGGC.

In the case of this clone: The read gets to within 3 residues of the CDR3 end, and the germline J gene fills in the rest. V is TRBV19 and J is TRBJ2-7; the match to TRBD2 covers 9 bases. The CDR3 is made up of 15 amino acids. From germline, CDR1 is LNHDA and CDR2 SQIVND (reference sequence). The trim removed 5 bases at V and 0 bases at J, leaving 5 bases unmatched. The CDR3 protein is CASSLLAGSSYEQYF. CDR3 DNA, as far as it was read: TGTGCCAGTAGTCTACTAGCGGGCAGCTCCTACGAG. Drawing the rest from reference TRBV19 and TRBJ2-7, the complete variable domain is DGGITQSPKYLFRKEGQNVTLSCEQNLNHDAMYWYRQDPGQGLRLIYYSQIVNDFQKGDIAEGYSVSREKKESFPLTVTSAQKNPTAFYLCASSLLAGSSYEQYFGPGTRLTVT.

Regarding this clone: The CDR3 end lies 3 residues beyond the end of the read and is filled in from the germline J gene. The rearrangement joins TRBV7-9 to TRBJ2-5; D unclear. The CDR3 covers 13 residues. From germline, CDR1 is SEHNR and CDR2 FQNEAQ (reference sequence). Trimming took 4 bases from V and 5 from J, leaving 11 bases between them. The CDR3: CASSSAGWETQYF. The part of the CDR3 DNA that was read is TGTGCCAGCAGCTCGGCAGGATGGGAGACC. The full variable domain, its missing parts supplied by reference TRBV7-9 and TRBJ2-5, is DTGVSQNPRHKITKRGQNVTFRCDPISEHNRLYWYRQTLGQGPEFLTYFQNEAQLEKSRLLSDRFSAERPKGSFSTLEIQRTEQGDSAMYLCASSSAGWETQYFGPGTRLLVL.